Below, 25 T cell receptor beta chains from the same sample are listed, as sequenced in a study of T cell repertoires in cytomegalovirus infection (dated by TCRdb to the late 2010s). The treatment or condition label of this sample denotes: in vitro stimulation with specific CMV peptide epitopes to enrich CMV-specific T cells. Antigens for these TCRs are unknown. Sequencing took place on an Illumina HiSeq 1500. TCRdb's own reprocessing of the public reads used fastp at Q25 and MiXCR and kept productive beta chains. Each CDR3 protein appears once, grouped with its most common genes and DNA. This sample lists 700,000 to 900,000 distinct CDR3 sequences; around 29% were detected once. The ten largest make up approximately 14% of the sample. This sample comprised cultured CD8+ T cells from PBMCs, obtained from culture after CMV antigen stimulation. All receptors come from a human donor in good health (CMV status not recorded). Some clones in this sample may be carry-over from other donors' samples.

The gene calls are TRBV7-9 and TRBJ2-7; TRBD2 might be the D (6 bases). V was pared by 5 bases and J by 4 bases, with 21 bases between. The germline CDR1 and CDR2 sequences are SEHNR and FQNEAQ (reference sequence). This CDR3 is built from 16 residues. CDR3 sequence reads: CASSHGRGRNRYEQYV. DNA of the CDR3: TGTGCCAGCAGCCACGGGAGAGGGCGCAACAGGTACGAGCAGTACGTC.

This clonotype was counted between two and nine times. The CDR3 loop is CASSPLDGPGTEAFF. Written as DNA, the CDR3 is TGTGCCAGCAGCCCTTTGGACGGCCCGGGCACTGAAGCTTTCTTT. The chain combines TRBV7-2 with TRBJ1-1; D gene ambiguous. Trimming pared 5 bases from V and 4 bases from J, leaving 17 bases between. The germline CDR1 and CDR2 sequences are SGHTA and FQGNSA. The CDR3 consists of 15 residues.

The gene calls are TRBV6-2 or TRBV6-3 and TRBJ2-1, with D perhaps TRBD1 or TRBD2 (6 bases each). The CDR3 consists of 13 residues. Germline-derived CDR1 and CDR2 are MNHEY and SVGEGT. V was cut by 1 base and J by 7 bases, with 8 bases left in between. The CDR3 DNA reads TGTGCCAGCAGTTACTGGGGGGCAAATGAGCAGTTCTTC. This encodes CASSYWGANEQFF.

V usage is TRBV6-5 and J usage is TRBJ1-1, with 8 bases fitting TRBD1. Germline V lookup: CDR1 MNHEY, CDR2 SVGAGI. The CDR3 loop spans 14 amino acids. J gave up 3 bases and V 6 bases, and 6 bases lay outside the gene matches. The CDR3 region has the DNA TGTGCCAGCAGCGACAGGGGAACGTACACTGAAGCTTTCTTT. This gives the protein CASSDRGTYTEAFF.

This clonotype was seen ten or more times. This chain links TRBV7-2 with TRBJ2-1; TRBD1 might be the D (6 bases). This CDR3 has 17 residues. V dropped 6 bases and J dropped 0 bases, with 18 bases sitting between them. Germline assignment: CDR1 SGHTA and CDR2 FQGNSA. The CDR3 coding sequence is TGTGCCAGCAGACAAACAGGGATGTCTAGCTCCTACAATGAGCAGTTCTTC. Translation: CASRQTGMSSSYNEQFF.

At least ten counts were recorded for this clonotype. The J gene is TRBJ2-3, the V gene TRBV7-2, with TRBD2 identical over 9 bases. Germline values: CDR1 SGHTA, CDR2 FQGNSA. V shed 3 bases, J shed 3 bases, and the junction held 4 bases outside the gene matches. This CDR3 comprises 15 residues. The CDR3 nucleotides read TGTGCCAGCAGCTTCCGCGGGGGGGAGACAGATACGCAGTATTTT. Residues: CASSFRGGETDTQYF.

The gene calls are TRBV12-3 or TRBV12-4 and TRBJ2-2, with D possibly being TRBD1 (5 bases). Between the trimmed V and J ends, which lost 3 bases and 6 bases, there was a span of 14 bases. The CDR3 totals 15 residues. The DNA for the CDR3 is TGTGCCAGCAGTTTGCAAGGGGTGGAGTCCGGGGAGCTGTTTTTT. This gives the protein CASSLQGVESGELFF.

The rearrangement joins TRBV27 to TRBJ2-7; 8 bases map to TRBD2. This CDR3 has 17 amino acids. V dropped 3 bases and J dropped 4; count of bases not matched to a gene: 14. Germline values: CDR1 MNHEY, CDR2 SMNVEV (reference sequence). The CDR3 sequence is CASSFPRPGGGPYEQYF. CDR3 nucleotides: TGTGCCAGCAGTTTCCCTCGCCCCGGCGGGGGGCCATACGAGCAGTACTTC.

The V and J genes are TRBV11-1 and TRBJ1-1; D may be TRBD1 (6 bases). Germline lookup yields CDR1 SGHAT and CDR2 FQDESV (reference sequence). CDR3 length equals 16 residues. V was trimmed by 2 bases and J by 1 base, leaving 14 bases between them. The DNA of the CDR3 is TGTGCCAGCAGCTTACCAGACAGGCCCCCGAACACTGAAGCTTTCTTT. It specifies CASSLPDRPPNTEAFF.

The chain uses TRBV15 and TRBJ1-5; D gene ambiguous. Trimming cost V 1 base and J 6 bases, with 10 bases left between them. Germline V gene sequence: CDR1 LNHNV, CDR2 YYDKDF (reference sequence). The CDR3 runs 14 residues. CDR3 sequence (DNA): TGTGCCACCAGCAGAGTCCTCAGCGGTCAGCCCCAGCATTTT. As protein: CATSRVLSGQPQHF.

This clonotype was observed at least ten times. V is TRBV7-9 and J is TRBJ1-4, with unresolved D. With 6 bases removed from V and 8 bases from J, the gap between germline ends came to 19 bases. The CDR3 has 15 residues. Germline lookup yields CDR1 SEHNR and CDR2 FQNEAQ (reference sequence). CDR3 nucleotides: TGTGCCAGCAGGCCTCAGGATTTCCGCGGAGAAAAACTGTTTTTT. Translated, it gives CASRPQDFRGEKLFF.

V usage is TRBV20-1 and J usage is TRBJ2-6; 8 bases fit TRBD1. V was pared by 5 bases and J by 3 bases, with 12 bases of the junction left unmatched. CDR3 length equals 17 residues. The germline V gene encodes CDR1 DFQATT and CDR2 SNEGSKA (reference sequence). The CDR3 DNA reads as TGCAGTGCTTTACCGGGACAGGAGGCTTTTGGGGCCAACGTCCTGACTTTC. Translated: CSALPGQEAFGANVLTF.

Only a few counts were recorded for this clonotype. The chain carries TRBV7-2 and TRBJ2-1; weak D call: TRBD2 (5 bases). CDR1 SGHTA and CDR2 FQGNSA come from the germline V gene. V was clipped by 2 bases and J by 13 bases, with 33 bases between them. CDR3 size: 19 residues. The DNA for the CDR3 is TGTGCCAGCAGCTTACGCCCGGGTTTAAGCGGCTACGCTAATGAGCAACAGTTCTTC. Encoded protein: CASSLRPGLSGYANEQQFF.

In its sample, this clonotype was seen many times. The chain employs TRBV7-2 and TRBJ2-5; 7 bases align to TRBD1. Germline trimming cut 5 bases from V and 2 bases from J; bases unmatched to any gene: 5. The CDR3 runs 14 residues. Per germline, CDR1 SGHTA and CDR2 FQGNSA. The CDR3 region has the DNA TGTGCCAGCAGCGCCCGGGACAGACAAGAGACCCAGTACTTC. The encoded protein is CASSARDRQETQYF.

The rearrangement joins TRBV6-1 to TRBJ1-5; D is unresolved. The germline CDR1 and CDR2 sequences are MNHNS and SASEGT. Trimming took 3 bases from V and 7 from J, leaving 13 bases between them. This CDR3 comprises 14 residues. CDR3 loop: CASSDRLGGQPQHF. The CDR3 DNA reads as TGTGCCAGCAGTGACCGGTTGGGAGGGCAGCCCCAGCATTTT.

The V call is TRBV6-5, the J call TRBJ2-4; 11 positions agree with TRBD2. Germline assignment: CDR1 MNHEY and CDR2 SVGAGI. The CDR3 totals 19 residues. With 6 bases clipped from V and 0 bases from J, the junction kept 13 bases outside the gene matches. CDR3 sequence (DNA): TGTGCCAGCAGCCCGGGACTAGCGGACCCGGTGCTAGCCAAAAACATTCAGTACTTC. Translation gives CASSPGLADPVLAKNIQYF.

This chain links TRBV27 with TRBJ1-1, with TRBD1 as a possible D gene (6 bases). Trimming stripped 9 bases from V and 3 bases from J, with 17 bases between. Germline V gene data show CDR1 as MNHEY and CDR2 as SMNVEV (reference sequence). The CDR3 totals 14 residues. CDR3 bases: TGTGCCAGTCTACCCGCCGGGGGCGACACTGAAGCTTTCTTT. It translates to CASLPAGGDTEAFF.

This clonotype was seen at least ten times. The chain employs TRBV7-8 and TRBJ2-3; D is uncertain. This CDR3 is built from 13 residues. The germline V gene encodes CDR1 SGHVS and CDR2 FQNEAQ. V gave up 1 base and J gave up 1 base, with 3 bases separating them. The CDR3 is CASSLDRTDTQYF. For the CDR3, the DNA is TGTGCCAGCAGCTTAGACCGCACAGATACGCAGTATTTT.

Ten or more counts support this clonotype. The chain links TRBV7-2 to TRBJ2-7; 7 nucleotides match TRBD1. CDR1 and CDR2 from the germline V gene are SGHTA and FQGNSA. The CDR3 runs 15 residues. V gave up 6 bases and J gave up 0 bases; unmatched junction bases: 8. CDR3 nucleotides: TGTGCCAGCAGTGAGGGGGCCCTCAGCTCCTACGAGCAGTACTTC. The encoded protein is CASSEGALSSYEQYF.

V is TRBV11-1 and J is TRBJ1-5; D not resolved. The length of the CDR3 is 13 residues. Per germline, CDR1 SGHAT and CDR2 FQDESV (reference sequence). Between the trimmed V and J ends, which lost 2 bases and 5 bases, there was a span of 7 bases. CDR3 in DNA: TGTGCCAGCAGCTTATGGCTTGATCAGCCCCAGCATTTT. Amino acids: CASSLWLDQPQHF.

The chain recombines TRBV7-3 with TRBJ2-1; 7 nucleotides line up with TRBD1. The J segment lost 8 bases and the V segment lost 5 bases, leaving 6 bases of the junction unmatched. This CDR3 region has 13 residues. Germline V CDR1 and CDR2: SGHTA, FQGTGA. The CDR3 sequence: CASSANRGHEQFF. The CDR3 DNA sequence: TGTGCCAGCAGCGCGAACAGGGGCCATGAGCAGTTCTTC.

CDR3 residues: CASSSQTITDTQYF. The CDR3 nucleotides are TGTGCCAGCAGTTCACAGACCATCACAGATACGCAGTATTTT. The V gene is TRBV7-3, the J gene TRBJ2-3; no firm D call. V was clipped by 6 bases and J by 2 bases, with 12 bases between them. Germline V lookup: CDR1 SGHTA, CDR2 FQGTGA. The CDR3 has 14 amino acids.

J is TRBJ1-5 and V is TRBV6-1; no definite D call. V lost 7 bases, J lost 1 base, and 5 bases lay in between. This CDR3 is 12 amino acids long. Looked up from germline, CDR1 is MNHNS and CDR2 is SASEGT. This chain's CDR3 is CASKESNQPQHF. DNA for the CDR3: TGTGCCAGCAAGGAGAGCAATCAGCCCCAGCATTTT.

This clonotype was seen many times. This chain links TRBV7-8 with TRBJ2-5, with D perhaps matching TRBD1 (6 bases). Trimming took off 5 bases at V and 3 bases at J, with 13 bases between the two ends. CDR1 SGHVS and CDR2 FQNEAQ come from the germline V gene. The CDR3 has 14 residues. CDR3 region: CASSPQGNEETQYF. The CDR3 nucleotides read TGTGCCAGCAGCCCACAGGGCAATGAAGAGACCCAGTACTTC. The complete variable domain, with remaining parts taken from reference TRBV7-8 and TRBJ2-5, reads GAGVSQSPRYKVAKRGQDVALRCDPISGHVSLFWYQQALGQGPEFLTYFQNEAQLDKSGLPSDRFFAERPEGSVSTLKIQRTQQEDSAVYLCASSPQGNEETQYFGPGTRLLVL.

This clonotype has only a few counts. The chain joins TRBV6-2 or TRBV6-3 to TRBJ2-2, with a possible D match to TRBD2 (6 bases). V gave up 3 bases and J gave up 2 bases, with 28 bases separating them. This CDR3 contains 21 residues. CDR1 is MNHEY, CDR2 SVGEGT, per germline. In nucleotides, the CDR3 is TGTGCCAGCAGTTATTATAAGGGACTCCACCGTCAATCCTCAAACACCGGGGAGCTGTTTTTT. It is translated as CASSYYKGLHRQSSNTGELFF.